What follows are 19 T cell receptor beta chains derived from one specimen sequenced in a study of CD8 T cells in ankylosing spondylitis. MiXCR, run by TCRdb on the 5' RACE reads, gives a single entry per CDR3 protein. The table has fewer than 200,000 distinct CDR3 sequences, about 17% seen once. The specimen was blood, either unsorted or a sorted T cell fraction (not recorded which). These receptors originate from a male donor with ankylosing spondylitis or in good health (not recorded which).

This clonotype was found many times. V and J are TRBV20-1 and TRBJ2-7; tentative D call: TRBD1 (6 bases). V shed 3 bases and J shed 3 bases, with 12 bases lying between them. Germline assignment: CDR1 DFQATT and CDR2 SNEGSKA (reference sequence). The CDR3 contains 13 residues. The CDR3 nucleotides read TGCAGTGCTAGGCAGGGGATCGGCTACGAGCAGTACTTC. Amino acids: CSARQGIGYEQYF.

The chain links TRBV20-1 to TRBJ2-5, with D possibly matching TRBD1 (5 bases). This CDR3 spans 13 amino acids. Trimming cost V 2 bases and J 2 bases, with 9 bases left between them. Per the germline V gene, CDR1 is DFQATT and CDR2 is SNEGSKA (reference sequence). The CDR3, as DNA: TGCAGTGCTAGAAGACAGACACAAGAGACCCAGTACTTC. Translating gives CSARRQTQETQYF.

The V call is TRBV2, the J call TRBJ2-1, with unresolved D. The germline V gene has CDR1 SNHLY and CDR2 FYNNEI. V was cut by 6 bases and J by 0 bases, with 12 bases left in between. The CDR3 loop spans 15 amino acids. The DNA of the CDR3 is TGTGCCAGCAGGGAGACTGCAAGCTCCTACAATGAGCAGTTCTTC. Protein sequence: CASRETASSYNEQFF.

The genes are TRBV27 and TRBJ1-1, with D perhaps matching TRBD1 (5 bases). This CDR3 has 12 residues. Germline loops: CDR1 MNHEY, CDR2 SMNVEV (reference sequence). The V and J ends lost 4 bases and 8 bases respectively, with 11 bases between them. The CDR3 region is CASSSWDGEAFF. CDR3 sequence (DNA): TGTGCCAGCAGTTCATGGGACGGAGAAGCTTTCTTT.

This clonotype came up a few times. The rearrangement uses TRBV29-1 and TRBJ2-2; the D gene is possibly TRBD2 (5 bases). CDR3 length: 11 residues. Trimming shortened V by 7 bases and J by 6 bases, and 9 bases separated the two germline ends. CDR1 is SQVTM, CDR2 ANQGSEA, per germline. Here the CDR3 reads CSGGGAGELFF. CDR3 DNA: TGCAGCGGCGGAGGAGCCGGGGAGCTGTTTTTT.

This clonotype turned up a few times. This rearrangement joins TRBV6-1 to TRBJ1-2, with 10 bases that match TRBD1. Germline V lookup: CDR1 MNHNS, CDR2 SASEGT. V was clipped by 6 bases and J by 9 bases; unmatched bases: 7. The CDR3 is 13 residues long. The CDR3 here is CASRKWTGGSYTF. The CDR3 nucleotides are TGTGCCAGCAGAAAATGGACAGGGGGTAGCTACACCTTC.

At least ten counts were recorded for this clonotype. The chain carries TRBV18 and TRBJ1-2, with 8 bases lining up with TRBD1. The CDR3 is 13 residues long. The germline CDR1 and CDR2 sequences are KGHSH and LQKENI. V lost 5 bases and J lost 4; bases outside the gene matches: 3. The CDR3 reads CASSTTGGYGYTF. As DNA, the CDR3 is TGTGCCAGCTCAACAACAGGGGGCTATGGCTACACCTTC.

The chain is built from TRBV29-1 and TRBJ2-3, with 13 nucleotides matching TRBD2. CDR1 and CDR2 (germline): SQVTM, ANQGSEA. After removal of 6 bases from V and 2 bases from J, the junction contained 5 bases not matched to a gene. The CDR3 has 15 amino acids. As DNA, the CDR3 is TGCAGCGTGATCGGACTAGCGGGAGTCACAGATACGCAGTATTTT. The encoded protein is CSVIGLAGVTDTQYF.

This chain joins TRBV10-3 and TRBJ1-5; D remains ambiguous. Germline V lookup: CDR1 ENHRY, CDR2 SYGVKD. The CDR3 is 16 residues long. V lost 5 bases and J lost 2, with 16 bases in between. CDR3 sequence (DNA): TGTGCCATCAGTCCCCTCCAGCTGGGCGGCAATCAGCCCCAGCATTTT. This translates into CAISPLQLGGNQPQHF.

CDR3 loop: CASSNRGLVTEAFF. CDR3 sequence (DNA): TGTGCCAGCAGCAACAGGGGGCTCGTCACTGAAGCTTTCTTT. The V gene is TRBV7-2, the J gene TRBJ1-1; 9 nucleotides align to TRBD1. The CDR3 covers 14 residues. The V gene end was trimmed by 5 bases and the J gene end by 4 bases; junction bases not matched to a gene: 5. Germline CDR1 SGHTA, CDR2 FQGNSA.

There are many counts of this clonotype. This sequence joins TRBV12-3 or TRBV12-4 and TRBJ2-3, with TRBD2 identical over 10 bases. V trimming: 6 bases; J trimming: 4 bases; junction bases outside the gene matches: 4. CDR3 length: 14 residues. As DNA, the CDR3 is TGTGCCAGCAGGAGGACTAGCGGACCAGATACGCAGTATTTT. It encodes CASRRTSGPDTQYF.

This clonotype was seen repeatedly, ten times or more. The V gene is TRBV20-1, the J gene TRBJ1-5; TRBD1 matches 8 bases. Germline V gives CDR1 DFQATT, CDR2 SNEGSKA (reference sequence). This CDR3 has 13 amino acids. J was trimmed by 3 bases and V by 5 bases; bases with no gene match: 3. The CDR3 is CSAQTGANQPQHF. As DNA, the CDR3 is TGCAGTGCTCAGACAGGGGCCAATCAGCCCCAGCATTTT.

This clonotype has ten or more counts. The gene calls are TRBV29-1 and TRBJ2-1; 11 bases fit TRBD2. The germline V gene has CDR1 SQVTM and CDR2 ANQGSEA. The CDR3 is 14 amino acids. V lost 4 bases, J lost 6 bases, and 5 bases stayed unmatched. CDR3 region: CSVATSGRTNEQFF. The CDR3 DNA reads TGCAGCGTTGCTACTAGCGGGAGAACCAATGAGCAGTTCTTC.

This clonotype was found many times. J is TRBJ2-3 and V is TRBV5-1, with D possibly TRBD2 on 5 matching bases. This CDR3 is 12 amino acids long. The germline V gene has CDR1 SGHRS and CDR2 YFSETQ. The germline V and J ends were trimmed by 4 bases and 6 bases, with 9 bases remaining between them. In nucleotides, the CDR3 is TGCGCCAGCAGCCCCCCGGGGGATACGCAGTATTTT. This translates into CASSPPGDTQYF.

This clonotype has a single count. The V call is TRBV29-1, the J call TRBJ2-4; D possibly corresponds to TRBD1 (6 bases). The CDR3 extends over 13 amino acids. The germline V gene has CDR1 SQVTM and CDR2 ANQGSEA. The V and J ends lost 6 bases and 3 bases respectively, with 12 bases between them. In DNA, the CDR3 is TGCAGCGTGATGGTGACAGGCAAAAACATTCAGTACTTC. It is translated as CSVMVTGKNIQYF. Supplemented by reference TRBV29-1 and TRBJ2-4, the full variable domain reads SAVISQKPSRDICQRGTSLTIQCQVDSQVTMMFWYRQQPGQSLTLIATANQGSEATYESGFVIDKFPISRPNLTFSTLTVSNMSPEDSSIYLCSVMVTGKNIQYFGAGTRLSVL.

A word on this clonotype: A junction boundary mismatches the germline segment, possibly from a read error. The chain recombines TRBV6-5 with TRBJ1-1; 7 bases are shared with TRBD1. The germline CDR1 and CDR2 sequences are MNHEY and SVGAGI. The CDR3 has 16 amino acids. In DNA, the CDR3 is TGTGTCAGCAGTTACTCGATAGGGACAGCGAACACTGAAGCTTTCTTT. Translated: CVSSYSIGTANTEAFF.

This clonotype was counted ten times or more. This chain links TRBV10-3 with TRBJ2-2; 10 bases match TRBD2. Unmatched junction bases numbered 7, after V lost 6 bases and J lost 6 bases. Looked up from germline, CDR1 is ENHRY and CDR2 is SYGVKD. The length of the CDR3 is 15 residues. Here the CDR3 reads CAISLAGDGSGELFF. CDR3 nucleotide sequence: TGTGCCATCAGCCTAGCGGGAGACGGTTCCGGGGAGCTGTTTTTT.

This clonotype turned up a few times. The V gene is TRBV9, the J gene TRBJ2-1; D may be TRBD2 (5 bases). This CDR3 has 16 amino acids. Germline loops: CDR1 SGDLS, CDR2 YYNGEE. V shed 0 bases and J shed 5 bases, with 15 bases lying between them. This CDR3 reads CASSVATRETNNEQFF. In DNA, the CDR3 is TGTGCCAGCAGCGTAGCTACGAGGGAGACGAACAATGAGCAGTTCTTC.

This clonotype was recorded a few times. This chain links TRBV20-1 with TRBJ2-3; 8 bases fit TRBD2. V lost 0 bases, J lost 1 base, and 12 bases stayed unmatched. This CDR3 is 18 amino acids long. Germline V gives CDR1 DFQATT, CDR2 SNEGSKA (reference sequence). In DNA, the CDR3 is TGCAGTGCTAGAGATCCTCCGGGGTTAGCGGGGCGCACAGATACGCAGTATTTT. This sequence encodes CSARDPPGLAGRTDTQYF.